This is a list of T cell receptor beta chains from one sample in a study of cytomegalovirus exposure and HLA in healthy donors. Sequencing was performed with immunoSEQ multiplex PCR; in TCRdb, only in-frame clones are kept and a portion is missing. The sample carries 90,000 to 120,000 clones, 65% to 85% recorded once. Source material: PBMCs. Source of these receptors: a man aged 30-40 years in good health and CMV-seronegative. CDR3s include the opening cysteine and the closing phenylalanine or tryptophan. D genes are given only for firm matches. Size is omitted from some rows. Given values are once, few, many or a class for expanded clones.

TRBV19,few,.,TRBJ2-2,CASSIDEQTGELFF,TGTGCCAGTAGTATAGATGAGCAAACCGGGGAGCTGTTTTTT
TRBV6-1,.,.,TRBJ2-7,CASSEALLAAAKNEQYF,TGTGCCAGCAGTGAAGCCCTGCTCGCGGCTGCAAAAAACGAGCAGTACTTC
TRBV29-1,.,TRBD1,TRBJ2-7,CSVEGTETYEQYF,TGCAGCGTTGAGGGGACAGAGACGTACGAGCAGTACTTC
TRBV9,.,.,TRBJ1-1,CASSALSGLGTEAFF,TGTGCCAGCAGCGCTCTTTCGGGGTTGGGCACTGAAGCTTTCTTT
TRBV7-9,once,.,TRBJ2-2,CASGPGPGELFF,TGTGCCAGCGGTCCAGGGCCCGGGGAGCTGTTTTTT
TRBV19,.,.,TRBJ1-1,CASTRTASNTEAFF,TGTGCCAGTACCAGGACAGCTTCGAACACTGAAGCTTTCTTT
TRBV4-1,.,TRBD1,TRBJ2-3,CASSDRDRVLTDTQYF,TGCGCCAGCAGCGACCGGGACAGGGTGTTAACAGATACGCAGTATTTT
TRBV29-1,.,.,TRBJ1-2,CSVEEGYDYGYTF,TGCAGCGTTGAGGAGGGGTACGACTATGGCTACACCTTC
TRBV2,.,.,TRBJ2-3,CASSGQRQGTDTQYF,TGTGCCAGCAGTGGACAACGACAGGGCACAGATACGCAGTATTTT
TRBV13,.,TRBD2,TRBJ2-5,CASSFGPSGGEAQYF,TGTGCCAGCAGCTTTGGCCCTAGCGGGGGAGAGGCCCAGTACTTC
TRBV7-9,once,TRBD1,TRBJ1-4,CASSTLGQAFEKLFF,TGTGCCAGCAGTACCCTGGGACAGGCGTTTGAAAAACTGTTTTTT
TRBV5-4,.,.,TRBJ2-3,CASSPDFDYTQYF,TGTGCCAGCAGCCCCGACTTTGATTATACGCAGTATTTT
TRBV6-5,few,.,TRBJ1-5,CASSYYRGQPQHF,TGTGCCAGCAGTTACTACCGGGGACAGCCCCAGCATTTT
TRBV7-6,.,.,TRBJ1-1,CASSSTGYTEAFF,TGTGCCAGCAGTTCAACAGGGTACACTGAAGCTTTCTTT
TRBV15,.,.,TRBJ1-6,CATSRAGFYNSPLHF,TGTGCCACCAGCAGAGCGGGATTTTATAATTCACCCCTCCACTTT
TRBV21-1,few,.,TRBJ1-3,CASSKGAGSGNTIYF,TGTGCCAGCAGCAAAGGAGCAGGCTCTGGAAACACCATATATTTT
TRBV5-1,.,.,TRBJ1-6,CASSKDGRRADSPLHF,TGCGCCAGCAGCAAAGACGGGCGGCGGGCGGATTCACCCCTCCACTTT
TRBV7-6,.,TRBD2,TRBJ2-1,CASSLAGTSGSSHNEQFF,TGTGCCAGCAGCTTAGCGGGAACTAGCGGGAGTTCCCACAATGAGCAGTTCTTC
TRBV18,.,.,TRBJ1-5,CASSPTLAGGGNQPQHF,TGTGCCAGCTCACCAACACTCGCGGGGGGAGGCAATCAGCCCCAGCATTTT
TRBV7-2,.,TRBD2,TRBJ2-3,CASSLSGGTDTQYF,TGTGCCAGCAGCCTTAGCGGGGGCACAGATACGCAGTATTTT
TRBV6-5,.,.,TRBJ1-5,CASSRIGQPNQPQHF,TGTGCCAGCAGCAGGATTGGACAGCCCAATCAGCCCCAGCATTTT
TRBV6-4,few,TRBD1,TRBJ2-3,CASSLRTGGTDTQYF,TGTGCCAGCAGTCTAAGGACAGGGGGCACAGATACGCAGTATTTT
TRBV11-2,.,TRBD1,TRBJ1-2,CASSLGGGANYGYTF,TGTGCCAGCAGCTTAGGAGGGGGCGCCAACTATGGCTACACCTTC
TRBV30,.,.,TRBJ1-2,CAWSWAGPYGYTF,TGTGCCTGGAGTTGGGCCGGCCCCTATGGCTACACCTTC
TRBV19,.,TRBD1,TRBJ2-7,CASSYDRVVGEQYF,TGTGCCAGTAGCTACGACAGGGTCGTTGGGGAGCAGTACTTC
TRBV13,.,TRBD2,TRBJ2-1,CASSHSSGRFSYNEQFF,TGTGCCAGCAGCCATTCAAGCGGGAGGTTCTCCTACAATGAGCAGTTCTTC
TRBV5-4,once,.,TRBJ2-1,CASSFGIASYNEQFF,TGTGCCAGCAGCTTCGGAATAGCCTCCTACAATGAGCAGTTCTTC
TRBV6-5,few,.,TRBJ2-7,CASRQRESYEQYF,TGTGCCAGCAGGCAGAGGGAGTCCTACGAGCAGTACTTC
TRBV7-3,.,.,TRBJ2-1,CASSFTGVVNEQFF,TGTGCCAGCAGCTTCACGGGAGTGGTCAATGAGCAGTTCTTC
TRBV21-1,once,.,TRBJ2-3,CAEGGTAFTDTQYF,TGTGCCGAGGGAGGAACCGCCTTCACAGATACGCAGTATTTT
TRBV4-1,.,.,TRBJ2-7,CASSQDPYFHEQYF,TGCGCCAGCAGCCAAGATCCGTACTTCCACGAGCAGTACTTC
TRBV28,.,.,TRBJ2-5,CASSLPSKETQYF,TGTGCCAGCAGTTTGCCTAGCAAAGAGACCCAGTACTTC
TRBV4-1,once,TRBD1,TRBJ2-1,CASSRLGTGNEQFF,TGCGCCAGCAGCCGACTCGGGACAGGCAATGAGCAGTTCTTC
TRBV29-1,.,.,TRBJ1-2,CSVPGTGNGYTF,TGCAGCGTTCCAGGGACTGGGAATGGCTACACCTTC
TRBV28,.,.,TRBJ1-1,CASSSWDITEAFF,TGTGCCAGCAGTTCCTGGGACATAACTGAAGCTTTCTTT
TRBV29-1,.,.,TRBJ2-3,CSVEDFSGRDTQYF,TGCAGCGTTGAAGATTTTAGCGGCAGGGATACGCAGTATTTT
TRBV27,.,.,TRBJ2-1,CASRANRGNEQFF,TGTGCCTCTAGGGCCAATCGGGGGAATGAGCAGTTCTTC
TRBV15,.,.,TRBJ2-7,CATSRVQGRPPFYEQYF,TGTGCCACCAGCAGAGTACAGGGGAGGCCTCCGTTCTACGAGCAGTACTTC
TRBV4-2,.,TRBD2,TRBJ2-7,CASSHSATSGRAYEQYF,TGTGCCAGCAGCCACAGCGCGACTAGCGGGAGGGCCTACGAGCAGTACTTC
TRBV6-4,.,.,TRBJ2-1,CASSEDNHNEQFF,TGTGCCAGCAGTGAGGACAATCACAATGAGCAGTTCTTC
TRBV27,few,TRBD2,TRBJ2-7,CASSLSGGSSYEQYF,TGTGCCAGCAGTCTTAGCGGGGGGAGCTCCTACGAGCAGTACTTC
TRBV5-6,.,.,TRBJ2-1,CASSKQGRPYNEQFF,TGTGCCAGCAGCAAACAGGGCCGACCATACAATGAGCAGTTCTTC
TRBV25-1,.,.,TRBJ2-1,CASISTPPNEQFF,TGTGCCAGCATCTCAACACCTCCCAATGAGCAGTTCTTC